The clone carrying this T cell receptor (beta chain) occurred a few times. Its antigen is not identified. This sample stems from a study of radiotherapy plus CTLA-4 blockade in lung cancer. General observations from the study: The authors reported that early blood T cell clone dynamics, with interferon-beta, best predicted response.

Some clones are missing from TCRdb's copy, which holds only in-frame ones; the method was immunoSEQ multiplex PCR. The repertoire holds about 80,000 clones, 60% to 85% seen once, with over 20% in the top ten. Trimming removed 3 bases from V and 4 bases from J, with 16 bases in between. CDR1 ENHRY and CDR2 SYGVKD come from the germline V gene. There are 16 residues in the CDR3. This sequence was found in a human donor with non-small cell lung cancer whose response to radiotherapy plus ipilimumab could not be evaluated. Some clones in this sample may be carry-over from other donors' samples. The sample here was peripheral blood, taken from a patient treated with radiotherapy plus ipilimumab. The chain is built from TRBV10-3 and TRBJ1-3; D possibly corresponds to TRBD1 (5 bases). CDR3 DNA: TGTGCCATCAGTGATTCCCTGCAGGGTGGAGGAAACACCATATATTTT. Its protein is CAISDSLQGGGNTIYF.